This TCR beta chain was captured in a study of shared clonotypes between healthy human individuals. Points on this clone: The target antigen is unknown.

Donors had no recently reported acute infections or vaccinations and were HIV-negative. The sorted-subset replicate PCRs were given 150 to 250 ng DNA, which is 30,000 to 35,000 T cell genomes. Sequencing was performed with immunoSEQ multiplex PCR; in TCRdb, only in-frame clones are kept and a portion is missing. Seen here are under 650,000 clones, 90% to 97% observed once, and the top ten hold 0.05% to 0.07%. CDR3 length: 14 residues. CDR1 and CDR2 from the germline V gene are ENHRY and SYGVKD. Whole-study findings and limits: The four-donor shared clonotypes exceeded non-shared clonotypes in generation probability, with non-shared ones scoring lower.

Sequences were obtained from naive CD4+ T cells sorted from blood. Specified subset: CD45RA+ positively selected. The gene calls are TRBV10-3 and TRBJ2-5; D unresolved. Judging by the DNA end, TRBJ2-7 fits better; the J call may be wrong. The receptor's source is a woman under 40 in good health. The CDR3 is CAISPGRNSYEQYF. As DNA, the CDR3 is TGTGCCATCAGCCCAGGCCGGAACTCCTACGAGCAGTACTTC.